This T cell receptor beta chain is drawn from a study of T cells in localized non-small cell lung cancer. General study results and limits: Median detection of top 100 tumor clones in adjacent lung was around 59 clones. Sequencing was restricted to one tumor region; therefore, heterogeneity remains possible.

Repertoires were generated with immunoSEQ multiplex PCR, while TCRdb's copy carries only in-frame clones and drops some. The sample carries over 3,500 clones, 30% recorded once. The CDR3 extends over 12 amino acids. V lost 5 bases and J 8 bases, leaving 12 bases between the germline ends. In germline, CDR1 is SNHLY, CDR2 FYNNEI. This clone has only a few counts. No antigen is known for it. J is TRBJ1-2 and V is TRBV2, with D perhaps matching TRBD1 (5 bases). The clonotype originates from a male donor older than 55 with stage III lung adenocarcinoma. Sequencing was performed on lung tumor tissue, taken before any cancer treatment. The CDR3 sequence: CASSLDNRGYTF. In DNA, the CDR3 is TGTGCCAGCAGTCTGGACAATCGAGGCTACACCTTC.